Following are 7 T cell receptor beta chains from one sample sequenced in a study of OX40 agonist ivuxolimab in advanced cancers. Clones were read by immunoSEQ multiplex PCR, and TCRdb kept only the in-frame ones, dropping some. This sample has around 58,000 clones, with roughly 90% found just once. The starting material was CD4+ or CD8+ T cells sorted from blood, obtained in a trial of the OX40 agonist ivuxolimab. Receptors were obtained from an adult with an advanced solid tumor such as melanoma, head and neck, liver or kidney cancer.

This sequence joins TRBV30 and TRBJ1-5, with D perhaps TRBD1 (6 bases). V lost 2 bases and J lost 7, with 15 bases in between. Germline values: CDR1 GTSNPN, CDR2 SVGIG (reference sequence). The CDR3 has 14 amino acids. The CDR3 reads CAWSPGQGRQPQHF. The CDR3 bases are TGTGCCTGGAGTCCGGGGCAGGGGCGACAGCCCCAGCATTTT.

This chain links TRBV19 with TRBJ1-4; the D is unclear. V was shortened by 6 bases and J by 6 bases, with 8 bases between the two germline ends. The CDR3 is 12 residues long. CDR1 is LNHDA and CDR2 is SQIVND in the germline V gene (reference sequence). The CDR3 bases are TGTGCCAGTAGCCCGGGGTATGAAAAACTGTTTTTT. Translation gives CASSPGYEKLFF.

The chain has TRBV7-9 and TRBJ2-1; 8 bases map to TRBD2. This CDR3 contains 13 residues. The V gene end was trimmed by 5 bases and the J gene end by 5 bases; junction bases not matched to a gene: 2. CDR1 and CDR2 from the germline V gene are SEHNR and FQNEAQ (reference sequence). CDR3 bases: TGTGCCAGCAGCGCGGGGGGAAACAATGAGCAGTTCTTC. Its protein is CASSAGGNNEQFF.

This clone occurred a few times. The J gene is TRBJ2-7, the V gene TRBV19; 11 bases agree with TRBD2. V lost 7 bases, J lost 0 bases, and 2 bases stayed unmatched. Germline lookup yields CDR1 LNHDA and CDR2 SQIVND (reference sequence). This CDR3 comprises 14 residues. DNA of the CDR3: TGTGCCAGTAAAACTAGCGGGAGCTCCTACGAGCAGTACTTC. The encoded protein is CASKTSGSSYEQYF.

This clone was detected once. This rearrangement joins TRBV7-2 to TRBJ1-1; D call uncertain. V was pared by 5 bases and J by 4 bases, with 11 bases between. The CDR3 is 13 residues long. Per germline, CDR1 SGHTA and CDR2 FQGNSA. CDR3 amino acids: CASSRRMGTEAFF. The CDR3 nucleotides read TGTGCCAGCAGCCGACGTATGGGCACTGAAGCTTTCTTT. The variable domain in full, with the rest retrieved from reference TRBV7-2 and TRBJ1-1, is GAGVSQSPSNKVTEKGKDVELRCDPISGHTALYWYRQSLGQGLEFLIYFQGNSAPDKSGLPSDRFSAERTGGSVSTLTIQRTQQEDSAVYLCASSRRMGTEAFFGQGTRLTVV.

V usage is TRBV28 and J usage is TRBJ1-6; TRBD1 matches at 8 bases. This CDR3 contains 18 residues. Germline-derived CDR1 and CDR2 are MDHEN and SYDVKM. J was trimmed by 7 bases and V by 6 bases; bases with no gene match: 17. The CDR3 reads CASSPPRTGNVANSPLHF. In DNA form, the CDR3 reads TGTGCCAGCAGCCCCCCGCGGACAGGGAATGTAGCCAATTCACCCCTCCACTTT.

V gene TRBV19 combines with J gene TRBJ1-5, with a possible D match to TRBD1 (6 bases). This CDR3 is built from 13 residues. The V end lost 7 bases, the J end lost 6 bases, and 13 bases lay between the germline ends. Germline loops: CDR1 LNHDA, CDR2 SQIVND (reference sequence). CDR3 nucleotides: TGTGCCAGTATAGGGGGAGGGTTTCAGCCCCAGCATTTT. The encoded protein is CASIGGGFQPQHF.